The clone carrying this T cell receptor (beta chain) occurred once. The sample is drawn from a study of control samples from healthy donors and cancer patients. Profiling relied on immunoSEQ multiplex PCR, and the TCRdb table lists in-frame clones only, not all of them. The table lists some 150,000 clones, about 89% of them singletons. Trimming took 2 bases from V and 1 from J, leaving 15 bases between them. Germline V gene data show CDR1 as GTSNPN and CDR2 as SVGIG (reference sequence). CDR3 length: 16 amino acids. The sequence came from a young man in good health. The chain has TRBV30 and TRBJ1-3, with D unclear. Sequenced sample: blood. The chain's CDR3 is CAWSSQWGGSGNTIYF. DNA of the CDR3: TGTGCCTGGAGTTCGCAATGGGGAGGTTCTGGAAACACCATATATTTT.